Sequencing of this T cell receptor beta chain was carried out in a study of Ad26.COV2.S vaccination and SARS-CoV-2 variants (dated by TCRdb to 2020 to 2023). The study in broad terms: Donors in the vaccine arm were drawn from COV1001, a phase I-IIa trial of Ad26.COV2.S in healthy adults that was multicentre, randomized, double-blind and placebo-controlled. The TCR-sequenced set comprised around 30 samples: about 19 Ad26.COV2.S vaccine recipients, 5 placebo recipients and 8 SARS-CoV-2 convalescent individuals. Trial participants were randomized into five groups of five: low-dose or high-dose Ad26.COV2.S given once or twice, or placebo on both occasions. Ad26.COV2.S was administered intramuscularly at 5 x 10^10 or 1 x 10^11 viral particles, either as a single shot or as two shots given 56 days apart. Investigators remained blinded to trial group allocation during experiments and outcome assessment. TCRbeta repertoire sequencing served as the tool for gauging how specific and how broad the SARS-CoV-2-reactive T cell receptors were following Ad26.COV2.S vaccination.

The treatment or condition label here, explained by the study, means: 15 to 20 received Ad26.COV2.S at low or high dose, single or two shots; 5 received placebo; per-sample allocation not given. For vaccine and placebo recipients, repertoires were sequenced using samples collected on day 63 after the first injection. In Cohort 1b, about 25 adults aged 18-55 years were enrolled at a single site in Boston, USA, between 29 July and 7 August 2020. Ad26.COV2.S was a replication-incompetent adenovirus type 26 vector expressing a prefusion-stabilized SARS-CoV-2 spike protein from the original Wuhan strain. For this chain, trimming is 2 bases at the V end and 0 bases at the J end, and the number of junction bases without a gene match is 11. CDR1 and CDR2 (LNHDA, SQIVND) derive from the germline V gene (reference sequence). The cysteine opens and the phenylalanine closes a CDR3 of 18 amino acids. Just CDR3 DNA is preserved here, 54 bases in frame from base 1.

Comment on this clone: No cognate antigen has been identified for it. The sample holds no much larger clone one base away, and base qualities are not on file.

The immunoSEQ Assay was the method used to sequence TCRbeta CDR3 regions. After extraction, genomic DNA underwent amplification by bias-controlled multiplex PCR, followed by high-throughput sequencing. The study's own analysis went as follows. Collapsing and filtering of sequences were performed to quantify the absolute abundance of each unique TCRbeta CDR3 region. T cell fraction was estimated by normalizing TCRbeta template counts to usable DNA, which was measured by amplifying reference genes present in all nucleated cells. Repertoire TCRs were annotated as SARS-CoV-2-specific by exact matching of V gene, CDR3 amino acid sequence and J gene to a known reactive TCR set. The reference SARS-CoV-2 TCR set came from MIRA and was filtered for enrichment in COVID-19-positive ImmuneCODE repertoires, removing public or cross-reactive TCRs. Based on the MIRA antigens, annotated TCRs were further analysed at the level of specific ORF or position within ORF. Breadth was defined as the number of annotated unique rearrangements divided by the total number of unique productive rearrangements, and depth was defined as the summed frequency of the annotated unique rearrangements. Two-sided Wilcoxon rank-sum tests were applied when comparing TCR breadth between groups. Entries here come from immuneACCESS through TCRdb and include only in-frame sequences with V and J called. Some clones fail to appear in such tables; in the studies checked, an unresolved V gene covers under half of the shortfall, and the cause of the remainder is unknown. For V, J and clone size, that table is used; D and trimming come from the DNA. The sample table lists more than 250,000 clones, over 75% of them with a count of one. The top ten clonotypes cover about 3.1% of the sample.

The investigation overall reported the following: Vaccine and placebo recipients had comparable non-spike TCR breadth, which fits with the vaccine containing only spike. Higher spike-specific TCR breadth was observed in Ad26.COV2.S recipients than in placebo recipients (P = 0.0014). The authors noted that the TCR breadth and depth analyses may have underestimated total T cell responses. After vaccination, substantial breadth of spike-specific CD8+ and CD4+ T cell responses was reported. The study was not powered to compare responses between vaccine doses or regimens.

The receptor was derived from a person between 18 and 65 years old who received the Ad26.COV2.S COVID-19 vaccine or a placebo. Sequenced material: peripheral blood, taken in a trial of Ad26.COV2.S vaccine versus placebo. Here the chain combines TRBV19 and TRBJ2-3; a stretch of 7 junction bases matches TRBD2. The DNA sequence is given as TGTGCCAGTAGTATAAGCCTACAGCGGGGCCTTAGCACAGATACGCAGTATTTT. It specifies CASSISLQRGLSTDTQYF. Supplemented by the reference TRBV19 and TRBJ2-3 proteins around the CDR3, the complete variable domain is DGGITQSPKYLFRKEGQNVTLSCEQNLNHDAMYWYRQDPGQGLRLIYYSQIVNDFQKGDIAEGYSVSREKKESFPLTVTSAQKNPTAFYLCASSISLQRGLSTDTQYFGPGTRLTVL.